The entry below describes one T cell receptor beta chain. No antigen is known for it. TCRdb re-derived calls from the RT-PCR reads in MiXCR, one entry per CDR3 protein. The table lists around 190,000 distinct CDR3 sequences, nearly 9.5% of them singletons. The entry originates in a study of response to subunit inactivated influenza vaccine. Trimming stripped 3 bases from V and 5 bases from J, with 8 bases between. The CDR3 consists of 13 residues. Germline V lookup: CDR1 SGHAT, CDR2 FQNNGV. Study-wide findings and caveats: Authors suggested each seasonal flu vaccination may recruit only limited numbers of new T cells.

This clonotype originated in a man aged 50 or older who received an inactivated influenza vaccine. V is TRBV11-2 and J is TRBJ2-1; no firm D call. The sample was non-naive T cells sorted from PBMCs, taken on the day of vaccination. CDR3 nucleotides: TGTGCCAGCAGCTTGAGTTTAAACAATGAGCAGTTCTTC. It translates to CASSLSLNNEQFF. Using reference TRBV11-2 and TRBJ2-1 for the parts outside the CDR3, the full variable domain is EAGVAQSPRYKIIEKRQSVAFWCNPISGHATLYWYQQILGQGPKLLIQFQNNGVVDDSQLPKDRFSAERLKGVDSTLKIQPAKLEDSAVYLCASSLSLNNEQFFGPGTRLTVL.